The rows below give T cell receptor beta chains drawn from one sample of a study of technical replicates of blood from a few donors. TCRdb's table, derived via immunoSEQ multiplex PCR, lists solely in-frame clones and lacks some. The data hold approximately 70,000 clones, with 95% to 96% observed a single time. Sequencing input: T cells isolated from PBMCs. The receptors stem from a human donor in good health. Both conserved end residues are part of each CDR3. The order of the fields is V gene, D gene, CDR3 protein. A D gene is named only where the DNA matches it firmly.

TRBV18 | NA | CASSRTAPGGYTGELFF
TRBV7-8 | TRBD1 | CASSMDRFYEQYF
TRBV7-8 | NA | CASSLPPTYEQYF
TRBV10-2 | NA | CASSESHSRAYEQYF
TRBV29-1 | NA | CSVEPRFADTEAFF
TRBV2 | NA | CASSSRGVDYGYTF
TRBV27 | NA | CASGHYEQYF
TRBV6-5 | NA | CASSPGTLAGVGYTF
TRBV5-1 | NA | CASSLVQGNYEQYF
TRBV29-1 | TRBD1 | CSVELEGQGTLKLFF
TRBV6-5 | NA | CASRFGSYTEAFF
TRBV25-1 | NA | CASGGAGLHEQYF
TRBV7-8 | TRBD1 | CASSSWTGGVETQYF
TRBV9 | NA | CASSVGRPFF
TRBV9 | TRBD2 | CASSVPGLAAYNEQFF
TRBV5-1 | NA | CASSYEGAQYF
TRBV15 | NA | CATSRDRSNEQFF
TRBV5-1 | NA | CASSLAGLAGVSYTF
TRBV28 | NA | CASLSRQRSSYNSPLHF
TRBV5-4 | TRBD2 | CASSLLFGTSEGELFF
TRBV30 | NA | CAWTGQGVEKLFF
TRBV11-2 | NA | CASSPGLKQYF
TRBV23-1 | NA | CASSLNQPGSTTEAFF
TRBV30 | NA | CAWGREGNQPQHF
TRBV10-2 | NA | CASSESPGSFPYEQYF
TRBV2 | NA | CASTGYEEAFF
TRBV6-1 | NA | CASSEDMTGFYEQYF
TRBV5-1 | NA | CASSYSNTEAFF
TRBV19 | TRBD1 | CASSRGTGFSYGYTF
TRBV7-9 | NA | CASSLVEGNYGYTF
TRBV7-2 | TRBD2 | CASSLRLAGQYTGELFF
TRBV4-2 | NA | CASSQDFQSGETQYF
TRBV19 | NA | CASSTSGEQYF
TRBV29-1 | NA | CSAQGLFNSYNEQFF
TRBV5-6 | TRBD1 | CASSPGQGLGGTEAFF
TRBV5-8 | NA | CASSLEAGAYNEQFF
TRBV6-6 | TRBD1 | CASTLRPGTGNEKLFF
TRBV27 | NA | CASGILGLPNYGYTF
TRBV5-6 | NA | CASSTRGMKPQHF
TRBV10-3 | NA | CAISESPIQSNQPQHF
TRBV5-1 | TRBD1 | CASSRVGTGPYEQYF
TRBV9 | NA | CASSAGEALMGYGYTF
TRBV7-6 | NA | CASSRDIRSYEQYF
TRBV7-8 | NA | CASSLRVSGRPEQFF
TRBV5-1 | TRBD2 | CASSKGTSKETQYF